The rows below give T cell receptor beta chains drawn from one sample of a study of cytomegalovirus exposure and HLA in healthy donors. Clones were sequenced by immunoSEQ multiplex PCR, and TCRdb holds only the in-frame ones, with some missing. Its table records approximately 46,000 clones. Sequencing input: PBMCs. The origin of the receptors is a male donor in good health and CMV-seronegative. The CDR3 runs from the conserved cysteine through the conserved F or W. Fields, in order: J gene, D gene, clone size, CDR3 length, V gene, CDR3 protein, CDR3 DNA. A D gene is named only where the DNA matches it firmly. Expanded clones get a size class; other rows say once, few or many, or leave the size out.

J: TRBJ2-5
D: TRBD2
size: .
length: 16
V: TRBV7-2
CDR3: CASSLGGVGEQETQYF
DNA: TGTGCCAGCAGCTTGGGGGGGGTGGGCGAACAAGAGACCCAGTACTTC

J: TRBJ2-7
D: TRBD1
size: .
length: 17
V: TRBV5-6
CDR3: CASSPVPGQGQPYEQYF
DNA: TGTGCCAGCAGCCCGGTCCCGGGACAGGGTCAACCCTACGAGCAGTACTTC

J: TRBJ1-5
D: .
size: .
length: 15
V: TRBV6-1
CDR3: CASSEGRMTNQPQHF
DNA: TGTGCCAGCAGTGAAGGTCGGATGACAAATCAGCCCCAGCATTTT

J: TRBJ2-3
D: .
size: .
length: 13
V: TRBV5-1
CDR3: CASSPTSTDTQYF
DNA: TGCGCCAGCAGCCCAACTAGCACAGATACGCAGTATTTT

J: TRBJ2-7
D: TRBD1
size: .
length: 15
V: TRBV7-2
CDR3: CASSLGQGAFYEQYF
DNA: TGTGCCAGCAGCTTAGGGCAGGGGGCCTTCTACGAGCAGTACTTC

J: TRBJ2-1
D: TRBD2
size: .
length: 18
V: TRBV28
CDR3: CASSTDQREQIPNNEQFF
DNA: TGTGCCAGCAGCACAGACCAGCGGGAGCAGATACCCAACAATGAGCAGTTCTTC

J: TRBJ2-5
D: TRBD2
size: .
length: 17
V: TRBV5-4
CDR3: CASSLGGLAGGRETQYF
DNA: TGTGCCAGCAGCTTGGGGGGACTAGCGGGAGGGCGAGAGACCCAGTACTTC

J: TRBJ1-5
D: TRBD1
size: .
length: 13
V: TRBV27
CDR3: CASSTGADQPQHF
DNA: TGTGCCAGCTCGACAGGGGCAGATCAGCCCCAGCATTTT

J: TRBJ2-1
D: .
size: .
length: 14
V: TRBV18
CDR3: CASSLGPNNNEQFF
DNA: TGTGCCAGCTCGCTGGGCCCTAATAACAATGAGCAGTTCTTC

J: TRBJ2-7
D: TRBD2
size: .
length: 17
V: TRBV5-1
CDR3: CASSLAGGTSVSYEQYF
DNA: TGCGCCAGCAGCTTGGCGGGGGGGACTAGCGTCTCCTACGAGCAGTACTTC

J: TRBJ2-3
D: .
size: .
length: 14
V: TRBV10-3
CDR3: CAISESTTTDTQYF
DNA: TGTGCCATCAGTGAGTCCACTACCACAGATACGCAGTATTTT

J: TRBJ2-7
D: .
size: .
length: 17
V: TRBV7-9
CDR3: CASSQMGARRGIYEQYF
DNA: TGTGCCAGCAGCCAAATGGGGGCACGAAGGGGGATCTACGAGCAGTACTTC

J: TRBJ1-2
D: .
size: .
length: 13
V: TRBV28
CDR3: CASSSRLSYGYTF
DNA: TGTGCCAGCAGTTCTAGACTGTCCTATGGCTACACCTTC

J: TRBJ2-7
D: TRBD1
size: .
length: 13
V: TRBV10-3
CDR3: CAIRPGGVYEQYF
DNA: TGTGCCATCAGGCCAGGGGGCGTGTACGAGCAGTACTTC

J: TRBJ2-1
D: TRBD2
size: .
length: 11
V: TRBV30
CDR3: CACRTSYEQFF
DNA: TGTGCCTGCCGGACTAGCTATGAGCAGTTCTTC

J: TRBJ2-7
D: TRBD1
size: .
length: 13
V: TRBV30
CDR3: CAWSAGQNYEQYF
DNA: TGTGCCTGGAGTGCGGGACAGAACTACGAGCAGTACTTC

J: TRBJ2-3
D: .
size: .
length: 13
V: TRBV28
CDR3: CASSLIGTDTQYF
DNA: TGTGCCAGCAGTTTAATCGGCACAGATACGCAGTATTTT

J: TRBJ1-5
D: .
size: .
length: 12
V: TRBV5-6
CDR3: CASSLEAGPQHF
DNA: TGTGCCAGCAGCTTGGAGGCGGGGCCCCAGCATTTT

J: TRBJ2-7
D: TRBD1
size: .
length: 13
V: TRBV6-5
CDR3: CASSFGTGDEQYF
DNA: TGTGCCAGCAGTTTCGGGACAGGGGACGAGCAGTACTTC

J: TRBJ2-3
D: .
size: .
length: 15
V: TRBV27
CDR3: CASSWGAVSTDTQYF
DNA: TGTGCCAGCAGTTGGGGAGCGGTGAGCACAGATACGCAGTATTTT

J: TRBJ2-2
D: .
size: .
length: 16
V: TRBV19
CDR3: CASISSSLMNTGELFF
DNA: TGTGCCAGTATTTCTAGCAGCCTCATGAACACCGGGGAGCTGTTTTTT

J: TRBJ2-7
D: .
size: .
length: 14
V: TRBV11-1
CDR3: CASSLELTSYEQYF
DNA: TGTGCCAGCAGCTTAGAACTTACCTCCTACGAGCAGTACTTC

J: TRBJ2-7
D: .
size: .
length: 13
V: TRBV30
CDR3: CAWRSGVTYEQYF
DNA: TGTGCCTGGAGATCAGGGGTAACCTACGAGCAGTACTTC

J: TRBJ2-7
D: .
size: .
length: 12
V: TRBV7-9
CDR3: CASTDSPYEQYF
DNA: TGTGCCAGCACCGACAGCCCCTACGAGCAGTACTTC

J: TRBJ1-2
D: .
size: .
length: 16
V: TRBV6-1
CDR3: CASSEEAPGSLYGYTF
DNA: TGTGCCAGCAGTGAAGAGGCGCCGGGATCTCTCTATGGCTACACCTTC

J: TRBJ2-2
D: .
size: .
length: 13
V: TRBV5-8
CDR3: CASSLALTGELFF
DNA: TGTGCCAGCAGCTTGGCCCTGACCGGGGAGCTGTTTTTT

J: TRBJ2-3
D: TRBD2
size: .
length: 17
V: TRBV7-9
CDR3: CASSRMDLAGGPGTQYF
DNA: TGTGCCAGCAGCCGTATGGACCTAGCGGGAGGCCCGGGTACGCAGTATTTT

J: TRBJ2-1
D: .
size: .
length: 15
V: TRBV18
CDR3: CASSPRVNSYNEQFF
DNA: TGTGCCAGCTCACCCCGGGTGAACTCCTACAATGAGCAGTTCTTC

J: TRBJ2-5
D: TRBD2
size: .
length: 15
V: TRBV2
CDR3: CASSGLLAGEETQYF
DNA: TGTGCCAGCAGCGGATTATTAGCGGGAGAGGAGACCCAGTACTTC

J: TRBJ2-7
D: TRBD2
size: .
length: 12
V: TRBV5-6
CDR3: CASSLGGGEQYF
DNA: TGTGCCAGCAGCTTGGGGGGGGGCGAGCAGTACTTC

J: TRBJ2-7
D: TRBD1
size: .
length: 14
V: TRBV28
CDR3: CASSFEGTGGEQYF
DNA: TGTGCCAGCAGTTTTGAAGGGACAGGGGGCGAGCAGTACTTC

J: TRBJ1-5
D: .
size: .
length: 12
V: TRBV28
CDR3: CASSLSDQPQHF
DNA: TGTGCCAGCAGTTTGAGCGATCAGCCCCAGCATTTT

J: TRBJ1-1
D: .
size: .
length: 14
V: TRBV6-5
CDR3: CASSYTGRRTEAFF
DNA: TGTGCCAGCAGTTATACAGGGCGGCGCACTGAAGCTTTCTTT

J: TRBJ1-5
D: TRBD1
size: .
length: 15
V: TRBV6-5
CDR3: CASRVRTGGTQPQHF
DNA: TGTGCCAGCAGGGTGCGGACAGGGGGCACACAGCCCCAGCATTTT

J: TRBJ2-7
D: .
size: medium-sized
length: 14
V: TRBV5-5
CDR3: CASSLAGTPYEQYF
DNA: TGTGCCAGCAGCTTGGCAGGAACCCCCTACGAGCAGTACTTC

J: TRBJ2-1
D: TRBD2
size: .
length: 15
V: TRBV30
CDR3: CAWSETSGSVGEQFF
DNA: TGTGCCTGGAGCGAGACTAGCGGGAGTGTTGGTGAGCAGTTCTTC

J: TRBJ1-1
D: TRBD1
size: .
length: 16
V: TRBV5-5
CDR3: CASSLAMTGGRAEAFF
DNA: TGTGCCAGCAGCTTGGCCATGACAGGGGGCAGGGCTGAAGCTTTCTTT

J: TRBJ1-1
D: TRBD1
size: .
length: 17
V: TRBV5-4
CDR3: CASSLGGVGQLNTEAFF
DNA: TGTGCCAGCAGCTTGGGGGGCGTGGGACAGCTAAACACTGAAGCTTTCTTT